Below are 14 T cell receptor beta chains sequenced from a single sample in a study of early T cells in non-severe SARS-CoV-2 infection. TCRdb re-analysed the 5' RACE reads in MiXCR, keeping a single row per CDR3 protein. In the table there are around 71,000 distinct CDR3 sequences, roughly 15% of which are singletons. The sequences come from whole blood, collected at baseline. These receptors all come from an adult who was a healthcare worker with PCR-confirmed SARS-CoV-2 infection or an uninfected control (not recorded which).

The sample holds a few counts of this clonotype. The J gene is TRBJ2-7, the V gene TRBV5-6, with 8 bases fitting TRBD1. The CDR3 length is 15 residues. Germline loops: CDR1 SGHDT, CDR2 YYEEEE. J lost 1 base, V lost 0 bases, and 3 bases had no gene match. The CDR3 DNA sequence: TGTGCCAGCAGCTTGGGGACAGGGTGGTCCTACGAGCAGTACTTC. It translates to CASSLGTGWSYEQYF.

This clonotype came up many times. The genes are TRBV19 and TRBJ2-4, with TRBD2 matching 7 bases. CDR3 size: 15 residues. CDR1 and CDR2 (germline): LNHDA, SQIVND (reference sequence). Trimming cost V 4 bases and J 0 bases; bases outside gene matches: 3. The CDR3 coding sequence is TGTGCCAGTAGTAGACCTAGCGGAGCCAAAAACATTCAGTACTTC. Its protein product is CASSRPSGAKNIQYF. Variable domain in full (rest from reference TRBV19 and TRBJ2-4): DGGITQSPKYLFRKEGQNVTLSCEQNLNHDAMYWYRQDPGQGLRLIYYSQIVNDFQKGDIAEGYSVSREKKESFPLTVTSAQKNPTAFYLCASSRPSGAKNIQYFGAGTRLSVL.

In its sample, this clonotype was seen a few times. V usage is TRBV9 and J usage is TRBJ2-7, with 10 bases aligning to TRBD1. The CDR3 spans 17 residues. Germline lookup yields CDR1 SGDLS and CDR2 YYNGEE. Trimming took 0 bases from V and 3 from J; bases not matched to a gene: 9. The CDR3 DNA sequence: TGTGCCAGCAGCGTAGGAGATATGGACAGGGGGAACTACGAGCAGTACTTC. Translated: CASSVGDMDRGNYEQYF.

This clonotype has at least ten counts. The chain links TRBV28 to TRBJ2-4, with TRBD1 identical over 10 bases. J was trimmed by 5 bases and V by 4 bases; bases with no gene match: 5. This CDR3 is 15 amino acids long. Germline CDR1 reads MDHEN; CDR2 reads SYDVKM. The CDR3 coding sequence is TGTGCCAGCAGTTCCTCCGGGACAGGGGAAAACATTCAGTACTTC. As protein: CASSSSGTGENIQYF.

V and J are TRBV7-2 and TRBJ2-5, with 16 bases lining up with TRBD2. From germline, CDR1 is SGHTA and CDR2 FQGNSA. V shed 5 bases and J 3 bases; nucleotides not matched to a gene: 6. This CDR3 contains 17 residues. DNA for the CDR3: TGTGCCAGCAGCACGGGACTAGCGGGAGGGGGAGAAGAGACCCAGTACTTC. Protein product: CASSTGLAGGGEETQYF.

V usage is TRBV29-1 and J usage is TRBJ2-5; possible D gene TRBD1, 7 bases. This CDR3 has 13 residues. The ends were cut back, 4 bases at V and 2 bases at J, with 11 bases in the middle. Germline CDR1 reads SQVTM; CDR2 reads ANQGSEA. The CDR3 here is CSVGRGQQETQYF. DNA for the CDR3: TGCAGCGTTGGGAGGGGGCAACAAGAGACCCAGTACTTC.

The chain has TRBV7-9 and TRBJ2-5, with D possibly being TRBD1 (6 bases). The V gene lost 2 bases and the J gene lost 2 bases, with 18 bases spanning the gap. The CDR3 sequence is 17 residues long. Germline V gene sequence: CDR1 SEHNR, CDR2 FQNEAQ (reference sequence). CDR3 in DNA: TGTGCCAGCAGCTTAAGGGCAGGGGTGAGGGGACAAGAGACCCAGTACTTC. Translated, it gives CASSLRAGVRGQETQYF.

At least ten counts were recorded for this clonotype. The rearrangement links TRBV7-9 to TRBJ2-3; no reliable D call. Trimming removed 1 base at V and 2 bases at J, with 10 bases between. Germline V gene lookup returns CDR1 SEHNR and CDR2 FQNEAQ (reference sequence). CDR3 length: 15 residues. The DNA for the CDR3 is TGTGCCAGCAGCTTAGTGGTTGCCCTCACAGATACGCAGTATTTT. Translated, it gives CASSLVVALTDTQYF.

The CDR3 reads CASSPPKGSFNEQFF. The CDR3, as DNA: TGTGCCAGCTCACCACCGAAAGGGAGTTTCAATGAGCAGTTCTTC. This chain connects TRBV18 to TRBJ2-1; TRBD2 might be the D (5 bases). Germline CDR1 and CDR2: KGHSH and LQKENI. CDR3 length: 15 amino acids. V lost 0 bases and J 6 bases, leaving 12 bases between the germline ends.

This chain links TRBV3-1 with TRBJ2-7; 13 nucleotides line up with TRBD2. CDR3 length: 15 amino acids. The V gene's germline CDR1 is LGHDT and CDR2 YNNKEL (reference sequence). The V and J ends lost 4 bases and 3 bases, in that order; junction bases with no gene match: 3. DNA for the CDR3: TGTGCCAGCAGCCCCGGACTAGCGGGAGACTACGAGCAGTACTTC. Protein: CASSPGLAGDYEQYF.

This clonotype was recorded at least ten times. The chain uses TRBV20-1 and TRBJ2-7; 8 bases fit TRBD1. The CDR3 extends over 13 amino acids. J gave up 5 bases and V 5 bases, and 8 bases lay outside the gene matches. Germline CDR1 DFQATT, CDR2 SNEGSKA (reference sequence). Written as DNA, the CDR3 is TGCAGTGCTTTCGGACAGGGCCAAAACGAGCAGTACTTC. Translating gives CSAFGQGQNEQYF.

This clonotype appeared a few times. CDR3 region: CASSLGPQGGEQFF. DNA for the CDR3: TGTGCCAGCAGCTTGGGACCCCAAGGAGGCGAGCAGTTCTTC. The chain carries TRBV7-9 and TRBJ2-1, with D perhaps being TRBD1 or TRBD2 (5 bases each). Germline V gene data show CDR1 as SEHNR and CDR2 as FQNEAQ (reference sequence). The V and J ends lost 3 bases and 10 bases respectively, with 16 bases between them. The CDR3 is 14 residues long. Full variable domain (rest looked up from reference TRBV7-9 and TRBJ2-1): DTGVSQNPRHKITKRGQNVTFRCDPISEHNRLYWYRQTLGQGPEFLTYFQNEAQLEKSRLLSDRFSAERPKGSFSTLEIQRTEQGDSAMYLCASSLGPQGGEQFFGPGTRLTVL.

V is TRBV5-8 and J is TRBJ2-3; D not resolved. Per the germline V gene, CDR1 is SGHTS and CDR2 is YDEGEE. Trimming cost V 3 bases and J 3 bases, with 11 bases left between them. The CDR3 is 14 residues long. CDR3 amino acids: CASSSGVTTDTQYF. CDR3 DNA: TGTGCCAGCAGCTCGGGCGTAACGACAGATACGCAGTATTTT. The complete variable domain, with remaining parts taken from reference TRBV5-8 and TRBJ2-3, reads EAGVTQSPTHLIKTRGQQATLRCSPISGHTSVYWYQQALGLGLQFLLWYDEGEERNRGNFPPRFSGRQFPNYSSELNVNALELEDSALYLCASSSGVTTDTQYFGPGTRLTVL.

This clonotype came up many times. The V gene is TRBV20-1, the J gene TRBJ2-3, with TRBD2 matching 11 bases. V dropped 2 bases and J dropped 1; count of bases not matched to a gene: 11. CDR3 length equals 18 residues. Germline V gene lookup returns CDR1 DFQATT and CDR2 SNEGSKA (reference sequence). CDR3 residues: CSARFRELAGGRTDTQYF. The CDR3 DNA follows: TGCAGTGCTAGATTTCGGGAGCTAGCGGGAGGTCGCACAGATACGCAGTATTTT.